This TCR beta chain is drawn from a study of cytomegalovirus exposure and HLA in healthy donors. General study points: The authors assumed roughly uniform sequencing depth across donors for presence/absence analyses. Common viral pathogens were later found to be apparently linked to several of the most significant clusters. It was reportedly the case that the classifier diagnosed cytomegalovirus status with high specificity and sensitivity.

Germline loops: CDR1 LNHNV, CDR2 YYDKDF (reference sequence). CDR3 length: 15 amino acids. V was clipped by 0 bases and J by 5 bases; unmatched bases: 4. Comment on this clone: Its specificity is unknown.

The PCR was carried out with 60 Vbeta primers and 13 Jbeta primers. Clones were read by immunoSEQ multiplex PCR, and TCRdb kept only the in-frame ones, dropping some. In the table there are about 220,000 clones, around 75% of which are singletons. The TCR originated in a woman aged 25-40 years in good health and CMV-seronegative. The rearrangement uses TRBV15 and TRBJ2-5; 9 nucleotides line up with TRBD1. Sequencing input: PBMCs. The chain's CDR3 is CATSREQGARETQYF. CDR3 nucleotide sequence: TGTGCCACCAGCAGAGAACAGGGGGCGCGGGAGACCCAGTACTTC.